Sequencing of this T cell receptor beta chain was carried out in a study of blood T cell repertoires in COVID-19. Looking at the study overall: PBMCs, B-cell-depleted T cells, or T cells provided the cDNA or gDNA that made up the material.

Data came from immunoSEQ multiplex PCR; TCRdb stores just in-frame clones and leaves some out. The table has 150,000 to 200,000 clones, 75% to 90% seen once. The sequenced sample was peripheral blood. The TCR sequence derives from a human donor in a cohort sampled during active COVID-19.

CDR3 bases: TGCGCCAGCAGCCAAGACAGGGGGAATAATTCACCCCTCCACTTT. This translates into CASSQDRGNNSPLHF. This chain joins TRBV4-3 and TRBJ1-6; 7 nucleotides match TRBD1. J gave up 5 bases and V 0 bases, and 1 base lay outside the gene matches. Germline V lookup: CDR1 LGHNA, CDR2 YSLEER. This CDR3 region has 15 residues.